This is a list of T cell receptor beta chains from one sample in a study of T-cell reconstitution after alpha-beta-depleted transplantation in children. One entry per CDR3 protein results from TCRdb running MiXCR on the PCR reads. The sample consists of more than 200,000 distinct CDR3 sequences, about a sixth of them appearing once. Here the sequenced sample was PBMCs, mostly from graft donor cells, taken 360 days after TCRalphabeta/CD19-depleted stem cell transplant. The receptors here all came from a male patient aged 2-15 years who had a stem cell transplant for acute lymphoblastic leukemia, so the T cells may come from the graft donor. The CDR3 runs from the conserved cysteine through the conserved F or W. D genes are given only for firm matches. Expanded clones get a size class; other rows say once, few or many, or leave the size out.

D gene,V gene,J gene,clone size,CDR3 DNA,CDR3 protein
TRBD1,TRBV3-1,TRBJ2-2,few,TGTGCCAGCAGCCGGGGGACGACAGGGTCGAACACCGGGGAGCTGTTTTTT,CASSRGTTGSNTGELFF
TRBD2,TRBV10-3,TRBJ2-3,.,TGTGCCATCAGCTTCCTAGCGGGGGCAGGGGATACGCAGTATTTT,CAISFLAGAGDTQYF
TRBD1,TRBV10-3,TRBJ2-5,many,TGTGCCATCAGGCCCGGGACAGGAGAGTCAGAGACCCAGTACTTC,CAIRPGTGESETQYF
TRBD2,TRBV5-1,TRBJ2-1,.,TGCGCCAGCAGCAAGTTACCGGGACTAGCGGGGGTAAGCTCCTACAATGAGCAGTTCTTC,CASSKLPGLAGVSSYNEQFF
TRBD2,TRBV5-1,TRBJ2-1,.,TGCGCCAGCAGCTCGGGACTAGCGGGGGAGCAGTTCTTC,CASSSGLAGEQFF
.,TRBV10-3,TRBJ2-1,few,TGTGCCCACGCCACGGACACTCTCCTATACAATGAGCAGTTCTTC,CAHATDTLLYNEQFF
.,TRBV10-3,TRBJ2-2,once,TGTGCCATCTCGAGAGGCCCTGAAACGAACACCCGGGAGCTGTTTTTT,CAISRGPETNTRELFF
.,TRBV7-2,TRBJ2-1,once,TGTGCCAGCAGCTTAGTTGCGACCCCAGGGACCTACAATGAGCAGTTCTTC,CASSLVATPGTYNEQFF
.,TRBV20-1,TRBJ2-1,.,TGCAGTGCTAGAGCGGACAGCTCCTACAATGAGCAGTTCTTC,CSARADSSYNEQFF
.,TRBV7-9,TRBJ2-3,.,TGTGCCAGCAGCACCGGACAGAGCACAGATACGCAGTATTTT,CASSTGQSTDTQYF
TRBD2,TRBV5-1,TRBJ2-1,.,TGCGCCAGCAGCTCCCCAGCTAGCGGGAACAATGAGCAGTTCTTC,CASSSPASGNNEQFF
.,TRBV6-5,TRBJ2-7,.,TGTGCCAGCAGTTACTCGAGGGCCCCCTCCTACGAGCAGTACTTC,CASSYSRAPSYEQYF
.,TRBV12-3/TRBV12-4,TRBJ2-5,few,TGTGCCAGCAGTAAAAGGGGGAGTGGGTGGTATTACGAGACCCAGTACTTC,CASSKRGSGWYYETQYF
.,TRBV20-1,TRBJ2-1,.,TGCAGTGCTAGGCCCGGCACCCCTAATGAGCAGTTCTTC,CSARPGTPNEQFF